The 26 T cell receptor beta chains below come from one sample, sequenced in a study of T cells after yellow fever vaccination. MiXCR, applied by TCRdb to the 5' RACE reads, yields one record per CDR3 protein. The table has roughly 99,000 distinct CDR3 sequences, around 5.8% seen once; the top ten hold about 40%. Sequenced here: CD8+ T cells sorted from PBMCs, sampled 10 days after the yellow fever booster vaccination. The receptors originated from a man between 18 and 35 years old who received the YFV17D yellow fever vaccine.

This clonotype has a count of ten or more. The chain carries TRBV10-3 and TRBJ2-2, with D perhaps TRBD1 (6 bases). The CDR3 loop spans 18 amino acids. Germline CDR1 reads ENHRY; CDR2 reads SYGVKD. Trimming shortened V by 3 bases and J by 6 bases, and 23 bases separated the two germline ends. CDR3 in DNA: TGTGCCATCAGTGAACTATTAGTGGGCCAGGGGCTCGCCGGGGAGCTGTTTTTT. This codes for CAISELLVGQGLAGELFF.

This clonotype was observed a handful of times. This chain connects TRBV9 to TRBJ1-1; 8 bases agree with TRBD1. This CDR3 region has 15 residues. Germline CDR1 is SGDLS and CDR2 is YYNGEE. V lost 4 bases to trimming and J lost 0 bases; unmatched junction nucleotides: 5. DNA for the CDR3: TGTGCCAGCAGCACCCGGGACAGGCTGAACACTGAAGCTTTCTTT. Translation: CASSTRDRLNTEAFF.

The chain carries TRBV7-2 and TRBJ2-7, with 7 bases aligning to TRBD2. Unmatched junction bases numbered 5, after V lost 3 bases and J lost 3 bases. This CDR3 contains 14 residues. Germline assignment: CDR1 SGHTA and CDR2 FQGNSA. The DNA for the CDR3 is TGTGCCAGCAGCTTCCCGTCTAGCGGCTACGAGCAGTACTTC. Amino acid sequence: CASSFPSSGYEQYF.

There are a few counts of this clonotype. CDR3 coding DNA: TGTGCCAGCAGCTTAGCGGGGGAGGGTTACTCTGGAAACACCATATATTTT. Protein: CASSLAGEGYSGNTIYF. The J gene is TRBJ1-3, the V gene TRBV7-2; maybe TRBD1 (5 bases). Germline V lookup: CDR1 SGHTA, CDR2 FQGNSA. The CDR3 length is 17 residues. The V and J ends lost 0 bases and 0 bases respectively, with 12 bases between them.

V is TRBV12-5 and J is TRBJ1-5; perhaps TRBD1 as D (6 bases). The germline V gene encodes CDR1 LGHNT and CDR2 FRNRAP. The CDR3 spans 16 residues. Trimming stripped 2 bases from V and 12 bases from J, with 23 bases between. The CDR3 DNA is TGTGCTAGTGGTTTGTTCCTCGGACAGCCGGGAAAGATCCAGCATTTT. Amino acid sequence: CASGLFLGQPGKIQHF. Full variable domain (remainder filled in from reference TRBV12-5 and TRBJ1-5): DARVTQTPRHKVTEMGQEVTMRCQPILGHNTVFWYRQTMMQGLELLAYFRNRAPLDDSGMPKDRFSAEMPDATLATLKIQPSEPRDSAVYFCASGLFLGQPGKIQHFGDGTRLSIL.

Comment on this clonotype: Germline and junction disagree at one end, which may indicate a read error. This sequence joins TRBV20-1 and TRBJ1-1, with D perhaps TRBD1 (6 bases). The CDR3 has 15 amino acids. Germline CDR1 DFQATT, CDR2 SNEGSKA (reference sequence). The CDR3: CSATIVSVFGGQALF. The CDR3 nucleotides are TGCAGTGCTACAATCGTGTCGGTGTTTGGGGGCCAAGCTCTCTTT.

This clonotype was counted only a few times. The chain is built from TRBV29-1 and TRBJ1-2; weak D call: TRBD1 (5 bases). The germline V gene encodes CDR1 SQVTM and CDR2 ANQGSEA. With 6 bases removed from V and 2 bases from J, the gap between germline ends came to 13 bases. This CDR3 has 13 amino acids. CDR3 in DNA: TGCAGCGTCCCGTGGGGGGGAAACTATGGCTACACCTTC. It specifies CSVPWGGNYGYTF.

Ten or more counts support this clonotype. The chain combines TRBV5-1 with TRBJ2-7; 8 bases fit TRBD1. There are 14 residues in the CDR3. Per the germline V gene, CDR1 is SGHRS and CDR2 is YFSETQ. Unmatched junction bases numbered 7, after V lost 4 bases and J lost 4 bases. CDR3 coding DNA: TGCGCCAGCAGCGTGACAGGGGCTGGGTACGAGCAGTACTTC. Its translation: CASSVTGAGYEQYF.

V gene TRBV11-2 combines with J gene TRBJ2-3; 9 bases fit TRBD2. This CDR3 is built from 19 residues. The germline V gene encodes CDR1 SGHAT and CDR2 FQNNGV. After removal of 1 base from V and 2 bases from J, the junction contained 13 bases not matched to a gene. Here the CDR3 reads CASSLGLGGSGGFTDTQYF. DNA of the CDR3: TGTGCCAGCAGCTTAGGATTGGGCGGTAGCGGGGGTTTCACAGATACGCAGTATTTT. The full variable domain, completed using reference TRBV11-2 and TRBJ2-3, is EAGVAQSPRYKIIEKRQSVAFWCNPISGHATLYWYQQILGQGPKLLIQFQNNGVVDDSQLPKDRFSAERLKGVDSTLKIQPAKLEDSAVYLCASSLGLGGSGGFTDTQYFGPGTRLTVL.

This clonotype was counted at least ten times. This rearrangement joins TRBV5-5 to TRBJ1-2, with D possibly TRBD1 on 5 matching bases. Germline V gives CDR1 SGHKS, CDR2 YYEKEE (reference sequence). The V and J ends lost 6 bases and 5 bases respectively, with 23 bases between them. The CDR3 consists of 16 residues. CDR3 protein: CASTPTPGRSIYGYTF. The CDR3 nucleotides are TGTGCCAGCACCCCTACCCCGGGACGCAGCATTTATGGCTACACCTTC.

This chain uses TRBV7-2 with TRBJ2-7; either TRBD1 or TRBD2 may fit D (6 bases each). The CDR3 runs to 16 residues. The germline CDR1 and CDR2 sequences are SGHTA and FQGNSA. Trimming removed 0 bases from V and 2 bases from J, with 14 bases in between. CDR3 in DNA: TGTGCCAGCAGCTTAGCGGTAGGGGGGTGGACCTACGAGCAGTACGTC. Protein: CASSLAVGGWTYEQYV.

This clonotype occurred a few times. V usage is TRBV11-2 and J usage is TRBJ2-7, with 7 bases that match TRBD2. Germline V CDR1 and CDR2: SGHAT, FQNNGV. J was trimmed by 7 bases and V by 0 bases; bases with no gene match: 0. The CDR3 consists of 12 residues. Here the CDR3 reads CASSLDGGEQYF. CDR3 DNA: TGTGCCAGCAGCTTAGACGGGGGGGAGCAGTACTTC.

This clonotype was seen repeatedly, ten times or more. One end of the junction is discordant with germline, which a read error may explain. V usage is TRBV7-9 and J usage is TRBJ2-1; D tentatively fits TRBD1 or TRBD2 (5 bases each). CDR3 length equals 13 residues. Germline V lookup: CDR1 SEHNR, CDR2 FQNEAQ (reference sequence). Here the CDR3 reads CASSSPPGPTRIF. The CDR3 DNA reads TGTGCCAGCAGCTCCCCCCCGGGGCCCACCAGGATCTTC. Filled out from reference TRBV7-9 and TRBJ2-1, the complete variable domain reads DTGVSQNPRHKITKRGQNVTFRCDPISEHNRLYWYRQTLGQGPEFLTYFQNEAQLEKSRLLSDRFSAERPKGSFSTLEIQRTEQGDSAMYLCASSSPPGPTRIFGPGTRLTVL.

This chain joins TRBV20-1 and TRBJ2-3; D is undetermined. Germline V gene sequence: CDR1 DFQATT, CDR2 SNEGSKA (reference sequence). The V end lost 0 bases, the J end lost 0 bases, and 7 bases lay between the germline ends. The CDR3 has 14 amino acids. The CDR3, as DNA: TGCAGTGCTAGAGATCCCGTGAGCACAGATACGCAGTATTTT. This codes for CSARDPVSTDTQYF.

This chain joins TRBV13 and TRBJ1-1; 7 bases match TRBD1. V lost 4 bases, J lost 3 bases, and 14 bases stayed unmatched. The CDR3 sequence is 17 residues long. Germline V CDR1 and CDR2: PRHDT, FYEKMQ (reference sequence). CDR3 in DNA: TGTGCCAGCAGCTCTCGGGACGCCGGGACAGAGCACACTGAAGCTTTCTTT. It encodes CASSSRDAGTEHTEAFF.

This rearrangement joins TRBV5-1 to TRBJ2-7; D possibly uses TRBD1 or TRBD2 (5 bases each). The CDR3 is made up of 14 amino acids. Per the germline V gene, CDR1 is SGHRS and CDR2 is YFSETQ. The V end lost 9 bases, the J end lost 6 bases, and 22 bases lay between the germline ends. The CDR3 loop is CATSRGPTAPEQYF. The CDR3 coding sequence is TGCGCCACCTCTCGGGGACCCACTGCGCCCGAGCAGTACTTC. Complete variable domain (other parts from reference TRBV5-1 and TRBJ2-7): KAGVTQTPRYLIKTRGQQVTLSCSPISGHRSVSWYQQTPGQGLQFLFEYFSETQRNKGNFPGRFSGRQFSNSRSEMNVSTLELGDSALYLCATSRGPTAPEQYFGPGTRLTVT.

V and J are TRBV9 and TRBJ1-1; perhaps TRBD1 as D (5 bases). Trimming removed 0 bases from V and 1 base from J, with 7 bases in between. Germline CDR1 is SGDLS and CDR2 is YYNGEE. This CDR3 contains 14 residues. The CDR3 loop reads CASSVAGGNTEAFF. The CDR3 DNA reads TGTGCCAGCAGCGTAGCGGGGGGGAACACTGAAGCTTTCTTT.

This clonotype was counted only a few times. The chain couples TRBV6-5 to TRBJ2-1, with D unclear. The CDR3 totals 13 residues. V lost 8 bases and J 3 bases, leaving 11 bases between the germline ends. CDR1 is MNHEY, CDR2 SVGAGI, per germline. The CDR3 spells CASGGSVYNEQFF. The CDR3 DNA follows: TGTGCCAGCGGTGGCAGCGTCTACAATGAGCAGTTCTTC.

V is TRBV5-1 and J is TRBJ2-3; possible D gene TRBD1, 7 bases. The CDR3 totals 15 residues. V was pared by 4 bases and J by 0 bases, with 12 bases between. The V gene's germline CDR1 is SGHRS and CDR2 YFSETQ. This CDR3 reads CASSGRGQSTDTQYF. The CDR3 nucleotides read TGCGCCAGCAGCGGGCGGGGACAGAGCACAGATACGCAGTATTTT.

This clonotype was observed many times. The rearrangement links TRBV12-3 or TRBV12-4 to TRBJ2-1; perhaps D is TRBD1 or TRBD2 (5 bases each). The length of the CDR3 is 16 residues. V was pared by 7 bases and J by 8 bases, with 24 bases between. CDR3 sequence reads: CASTRGVAVKIDEQFF. CDR3 coding DNA: TGTGCCAGCACCCGAGGGGTCGCGGTCAAAATCGATGAGCAGTTCTTC.

The chain joins TRBV19 to TRBJ1-1, with 7 bases matching TRBD1. Germline values: CDR1 LNHDA, CDR2 SQIVND (reference sequence). With V trimmed by 8 bases and J by 1 base, 7 bases remained unmatched. This CDR3 comprises 14 residues. This CDR3 reads CASSWGTENTEAFF. CDR3 in DNA: TGTGCCAGTTCGTGGGGGACAGAGAACACTGAAGCTTTCTTT.

This clonotype was seen only a few times. V usage is TRBV25-1 and J usage is TRBJ2-5; 8 bases map to TRBD1. The CDR3 length is 13 residues. CDR1 is MGHDK, CDR2 SYGVNS, per germline. V shed 9 bases, J shed 4 bases, and the junction held 7 bases outside the gene matches. CDR3 protein: CARETQGAETQYF. CDR3 bases: TGTGCCAGGGAGACTCAGGGGGCAGAGACCCAGTACTTC.

This clonotype was seen at least ten times. This chain connects TRBV7-2 to TRBJ2-3, with 14 bases lining up with TRBD2. Germline trimming cut 2 bases from V and 2 bases from J; bases unmatched to any gene: 15. Germline CDR1 SGHTA, CDR2 FQGNSA. The CDR3 contains 21 residues. CDR3 nucleotide sequence: TGTGCCAGCAGCTTACTATTCGCTTCAGGACTAGCGGGGGGTTCCACAGATACGCAGTATTTT. This gives the protein CASSLLFASGLAGGSTDTQYF.

This chain joins TRBV6-4 and TRBJ1-5; 10 positions agree with TRBD1. Germline assignment: CDR1 MRHNA and CDR2 SNTAGT. The CDR3 has 15 amino acids. V was clipped by 3 bases and J by 2 bases; unmatched bases: 1. In nucleotides, the CDR3 is TGTGCCAGCAGTGAAGGGACAGGGGGCAATCAGCCCCAGCATTTT. Protein: CASSEGTGGNQPQHF.

This clonotype has a handful of counts. The V and J genes are TRBV19 and TRBJ2-2; perhaps TRBD1 as D (5 bases). CDR1 and CDR2 from the germline V gene are LNHDA and SQIVND (reference sequence). The CDR3 is 13 amino acids. V was clipped by 3 bases and J by 6 bases, with 8 bases between them. CDR3 bases: TGTGCCAGTAGTATCAGGGCTGCCGGGGAGCTGTTTTTT. Its protein product is CASSIRAAGELFF. Filled out from reference TRBV19 and TRBJ2-2, the complete variable domain reads DGGITQSPKYLFRKEGQNVTLSCEQNLNHDAMYWYRQDPGQGLRLIYYSQIVNDFQKGDIAEGYSVSREKKESFPLTVTSAQKNPTAFYLCASSIRAAGELFFGEGSRLTVL.

The chain is built from TRBV30 and TRBJ2-7, with a possible D match to TRBD1 (5 bases). CDR1 is GTSNPN, CDR2 SVGIG, per germline (reference sequence). This CDR3 is built from 15 residues. The V end was cut by 0 bases, the J end by 0 bases, with 12 bases between. CDR3 DNA: TGTGCCTGGAGTGTATTCAGTCAGGGCTCCTACGAGCAGTACTTC. Amino acid sequence: CAWSVFSQGSYEQYF. The full variable domain, rest sourced from reference TRBV30 and TRBJ2-7, is SQTIHQWPATLVQPVGSPLSLECTVEGTSNPNLYWYRQAAGRGLQLLFYSVGIGQISSEVPQNLSASRPQDRQFILSSKKLLLSDSGFYLCAWSVFSQGSYEQYFGPGTRLTVT.